The entry below describes one T cell receptor beta chain. The data stem from a study of control samples from healthy donors and cancer patients. This table comes from immunoSEQ multiplex PCR, and its TCRdb copy is limited to in-frame clones, with some not included. Among approximately 70,000 clones, 70% to 90% were seen once, and the ten largest hold approximately 2.1%. The CDR3 covers 15 residues. V was cut by 3 bases and J by 8 bases, with 18 bases left in between. The V gene's germline CDR1 is MNHNS and CDR2 SASEGT. The clonotype comes from a woman between 50 and 59 years old with head and neck cancer. Specimen: PBMCs. This chain links TRBV6-1 with TRBJ2-3; D possibly corresponds to TRBD1 (5 bases). The CDR3 loop reads CASSESAGLSSTQYF. The CDR3 nucleotides read TGTGCCAGCAGTGAGTCGGCAGGGTTAAGCTCTACGCAGTATTTT.